Listed here are 3 T cell receptor beta chains from one sample, sequenced in a study of T cells after posttransplantation cyclophosphamide. Repertoires were generated with immunoSEQ multiplex PCR, while TCRdb's copy carries only in-frame clones and drops some. The sample yields about 14,000 clones, without any singletons. Treatment was busulfan-fludarabine conditioning, a marrow graft, and cyclophosphamide on days +3 and +4. The sample in question was PBMCs, obtained 1,000 to 1,200 days after allogeneic stem cell transplant with posttransplant cyclophosphamide. These receptors were taken from a female patient in her forties who received an allogeneic stem cell transplant from a related donor, was CMV-positive, and had no GVHD. Some T cells may be graft donor cells.

This clone was detected a few times. V usage is TRBV4-1 and J usage is TRBJ2-5, with 9 bases aligning to TRBD2. CDR1 is MGHRA, CDR2 YSYEKL, per germline. The CDR3 covers 16 residues. The J segment lost 4 bases and the V segment lost 0 bases, leaving 6 bases of the junction unmatched. CDR3 sequence (DNA): TGCGCCAGCAGCCAAGAGGGCGGGGGGGCCCTAGAGACCCAGTACTTC. Encoded protein: CASSQEGGGALETQYF.

This clone appeared many times. This chain uses TRBV27 with TRBJ2-3; no clear D. The CDR3 is 15 amino acids. Trimming removed 6 bases at V and 6 bases at J, with 19 bases between. The germline CDR1 and CDR2 sequences are MNHEY and SMNVEV (reference sequence). This CDR3 reads CASRLMPSTGDTQYF. In DNA form, the CDR3 reads TGTGCCAGCAGATTAATGCCTTCGACTGGGGATACGCAGTATTTT.

This clone occurred many times. At one of its ends the junction is not consistent with the germline gene, which may arise from a read error. V gene TRBV28 combines with J gene TRBJ1-6; no firm D call. Germline-derived CDR1 and CDR2 are MDHEN and SYDVKM. The CDR3 is 15 amino acids. The CDR3 DNA follows: TGTGCCAGCAGTTTAGTTACATCCTTTAATTCACCCCTCCACTTT. Its protein product is CASSLVTSFNSPLHF.